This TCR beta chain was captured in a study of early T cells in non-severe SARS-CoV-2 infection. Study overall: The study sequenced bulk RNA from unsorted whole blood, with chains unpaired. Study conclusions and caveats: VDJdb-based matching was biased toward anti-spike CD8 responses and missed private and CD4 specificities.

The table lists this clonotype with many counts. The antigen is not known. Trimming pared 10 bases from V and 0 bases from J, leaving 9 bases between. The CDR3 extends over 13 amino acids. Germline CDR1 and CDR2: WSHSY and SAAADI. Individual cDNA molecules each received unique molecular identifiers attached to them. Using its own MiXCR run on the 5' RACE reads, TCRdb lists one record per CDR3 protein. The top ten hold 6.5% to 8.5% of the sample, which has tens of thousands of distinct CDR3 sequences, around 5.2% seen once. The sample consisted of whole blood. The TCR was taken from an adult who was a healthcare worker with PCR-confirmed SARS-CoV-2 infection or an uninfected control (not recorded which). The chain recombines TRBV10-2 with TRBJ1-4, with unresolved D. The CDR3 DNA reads TGCGCCACCGGTGGCCCAACTAATGAAAAACTGTTTTTT. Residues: CATGGPTNEKLFF.